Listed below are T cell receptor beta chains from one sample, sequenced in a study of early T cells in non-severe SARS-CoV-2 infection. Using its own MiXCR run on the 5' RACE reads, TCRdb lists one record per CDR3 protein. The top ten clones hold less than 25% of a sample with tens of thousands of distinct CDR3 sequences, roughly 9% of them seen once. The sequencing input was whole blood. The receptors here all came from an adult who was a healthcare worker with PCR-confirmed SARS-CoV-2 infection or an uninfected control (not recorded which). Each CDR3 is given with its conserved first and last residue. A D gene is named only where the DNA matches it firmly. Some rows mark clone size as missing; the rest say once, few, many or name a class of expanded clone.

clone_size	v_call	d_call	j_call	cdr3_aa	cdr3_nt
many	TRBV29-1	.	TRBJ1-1	CSVPGPLSDTEAFF	TGCAGCGTCCCGGGGCCTCTTTCGGACACTGAAGCTTTCTTT
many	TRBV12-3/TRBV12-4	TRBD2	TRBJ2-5	CASSFTSGGETQYF	TGTGCCAGCAGTTTTACTAGCGGGGGAGAGACCCAGTACTTC
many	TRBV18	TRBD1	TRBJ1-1	CASSPPGRQGGTEAFF	TGTGCCAGCTCACCACCAGGGCGACAGGGAGGCACTGAAGCTTTCTTT
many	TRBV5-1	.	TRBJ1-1	CASSWGGDTEAFF	TGCGCCAGCAGCTGGGGGGGAGACACTGAAGCTTTCTTT
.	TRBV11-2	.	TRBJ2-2	CASSLRGQTDTGELFF	TGTGCCAGCAGCCTCCGGGGCCAGACGGACACCGGGGAGCTGTTTTTT
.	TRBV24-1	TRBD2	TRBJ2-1	CATSPGGGYNEQFF	TGTGCCACTTCCCCGGGGGGGGGATACAATGAGCAGTTCTTC
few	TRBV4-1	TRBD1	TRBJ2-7	CASSQRRDSRSSYEQYF	TGCGCCAGCAGCCAACGCCGGGACAGCCGAAGCTCCTACGAGCAGTACTTC
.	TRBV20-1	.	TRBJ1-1	CSAREPGTEAFF	TGCAGTGCTAGAGAACCGGGAACTGAAGCTTTCTTT
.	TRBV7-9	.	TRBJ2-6	CASSLNSGANVLTF	TGTGCCAGCAGCTTAAACTCTGGGGCCAACGTCCTGACTTTC
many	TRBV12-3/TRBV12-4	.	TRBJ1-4	CASSTGTSDEKLFF	TGTGCCAGCAGTACCGGGACGTCTGACGAAAAACTGTTTTTT
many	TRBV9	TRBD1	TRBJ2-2	CASSVGQGAVGELFF	TGTGCCAGCAGCGTAGGGCAGGGGGCCGTCGGGGAGCTGTTTTTT
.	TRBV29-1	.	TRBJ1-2	CSVAAYGYTF	TGCAGCGTTGCCGCCTATGGCTACACCTTC
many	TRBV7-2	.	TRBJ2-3	CASSLERRADTQYF	TGTGCCAGCAGCTTAGAGAGGCGGGCGGATACGCAGTATTTT
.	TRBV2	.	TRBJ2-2	CASSVYAGDTGELFF	TGTGCCAGCAGCGTGTATGCCGGTGACACCGGGGAGCTGTTTTTT
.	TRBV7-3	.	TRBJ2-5	CASSPGRKIGQETQYF	TGTGCCAGCAGTCCCGGACGGAAAATCGGTCAAGAGACCCAGTACTTC
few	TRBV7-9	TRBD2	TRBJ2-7	CASGSGTDYEQYF	TGTGCCAGCGGTAGCGGGACCGACTACGAGCAGTACTTC
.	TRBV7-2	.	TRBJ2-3	CASSSHLADTQYF	TGTGCCAGCAGCTCTCACTTAGCGGATACGCAGTATTTT
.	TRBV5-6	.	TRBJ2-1	CASTPGTGSSYNEQFF	TGTGCCAGCACCCCCGGGACGGGGAGCTCCTACAATGAGCAGTTCTTC
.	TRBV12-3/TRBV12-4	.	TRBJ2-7	CASSFKVYEQYF	TGTGCCAGCAGTTTTAAGGTTTACGAGCAGTACTTC
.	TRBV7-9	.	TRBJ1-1	CASSLSLTEAFF	TGTGCCAGCAGCTTATCCCTCACTGAAGCTTTCTTT
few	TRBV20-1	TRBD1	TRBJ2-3	CSAEQGAPSRNTQYF	TGCAGTGCCGAACAGGGGGCACCCTCAAGGAATACGCAGTATTTT
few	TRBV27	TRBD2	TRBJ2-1	CASSSLGLAGGLRSYNEQFF	TGTGCCAGCAGCTCCTTAGGACTAGCGGGGGGGTTGCGCTCCTACAATGAGCAGTTCTTC
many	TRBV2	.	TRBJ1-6	CASSEDSQGHSPLHF	TGTGCCAGCAGTGAAGATTCGCAGGGCCATTCACCCCTCCACTTT
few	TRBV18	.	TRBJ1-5	CASSEVGEGRQPQHF	TGTGCCAGCTCAGAAGTGGGAGAGGGGCGTCAGCCCCAGCATTTT
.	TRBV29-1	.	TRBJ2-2	CSVDLRNTGELFF	TGCAGCGTTGATCTGCGCAACACCGGGGAGCTGTTTTTT
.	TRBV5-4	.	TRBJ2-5	CASSPLDRAASAQYF	TGTGCCAGCAGTCCCTTGGACCGAGCCGCTTCCGCCCAGTACTTC
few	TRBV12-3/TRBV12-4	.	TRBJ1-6	CASSLTRGRGNSPLHF	TGTGCCAGCAGTCTAACCAGAGGAAGGGGTAATTCACCCCTCCACTTT
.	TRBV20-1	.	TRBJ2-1	CSALIPGTGVAGEQFF	TGCAGTGCTTTAATTCCCGGGACGGGGGTTGCAGGAGAGCAGTTCTTC
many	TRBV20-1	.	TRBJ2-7	CSARAGYSYEQYF	TGCAGTGCTAGGGCAGGGTATTCCTACGAGCAGTACTTC
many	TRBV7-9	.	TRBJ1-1	CASSLEAGLTEAFF	TGTGCCAGCAGCTTAGAGGCGGGGCTGACTGAAGCTTTCTTT
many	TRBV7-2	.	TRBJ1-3	CASSVVQGSGNTIYF	TGTGCCAGCAGCGTTGTTCAGGGCTCTGGAAACACCATATATTTT
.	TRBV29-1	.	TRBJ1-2	CSVEDRGRGKHGYTF	TGCAGCGTTGAAGATCGGGGCAGGGGCAAGCATGGCTACACCTTC
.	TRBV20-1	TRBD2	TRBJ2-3	CSAPLGGGVTDTQYF	TGCAGTGCCCCCCTGGGCGGGGGGGTGACAGATACGCAGTATTTT
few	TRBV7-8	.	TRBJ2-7	CASSLGTLSQEQYF	TGTGCCAGCAGCCTTGGGACTCTCTCTCAAGAGCAGTACTTC
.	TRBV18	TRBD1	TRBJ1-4	CASSPLRDSLEGLFF	TGTGCCAGCTCACCCCTCCGGGACAGTCTTGAGGGACTGTTTTTT
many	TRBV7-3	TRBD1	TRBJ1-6	CASSLDRGRSPLHF	TGTGCCAGCAGCCTGGACAGGGGGAGATCACCCCTCCACTTT
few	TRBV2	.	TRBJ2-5	CASSEIQFGETQYF	TGTGCCAGCAGTGAAATTCAGTTCGGAGAGACCCAGTACTTC
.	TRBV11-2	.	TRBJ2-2	CASSPTRGFGELFF	TGTGCCAGCAGCCCGACTAGAGGATTCGGGGAGCTGTTTTTT
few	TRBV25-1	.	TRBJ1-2	CASSHLDEHYGYTF	TGTGCCAGCAGTCATCTCGATGAGCACTATGGCTACACCTTC
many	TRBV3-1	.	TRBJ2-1	CASSPGLNEQFF	TGTGCCAGCAGCCCAGGGCTAAATGAGCAGTTCTTC
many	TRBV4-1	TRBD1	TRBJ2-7	CASSQQEGAEQYF	TGCGCCAGCAGCCAGCAAGAGGGGGCCGAGCAGTACTTC
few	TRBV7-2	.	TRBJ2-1	CASSLTTLRQFF	TGTGCCAGCAGCTTAACTACTCTAAGGCAGTTCTTC
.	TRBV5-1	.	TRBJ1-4	CASSRIRDGGLIF	TGCGCCAGCTCCCGGATCAGGGATGGGGGTTTGATTTTT
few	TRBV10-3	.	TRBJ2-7	CAISESQRPGDEQYF	TGTGCCATCAGTGAGTCACAGCGCCCCGGCGACGAGCAGTACTTC
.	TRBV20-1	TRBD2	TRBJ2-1	CSERLAGPDEQFF	TGCAGTGAGCGGCTAGCGGGCCCGGATGAGCAGTTCTTC
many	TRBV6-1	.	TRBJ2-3	CASKIDSSTDTQYF	TGTGCCAGCAAAATAGACAGTAGCACAGATACGCAGTATTTT